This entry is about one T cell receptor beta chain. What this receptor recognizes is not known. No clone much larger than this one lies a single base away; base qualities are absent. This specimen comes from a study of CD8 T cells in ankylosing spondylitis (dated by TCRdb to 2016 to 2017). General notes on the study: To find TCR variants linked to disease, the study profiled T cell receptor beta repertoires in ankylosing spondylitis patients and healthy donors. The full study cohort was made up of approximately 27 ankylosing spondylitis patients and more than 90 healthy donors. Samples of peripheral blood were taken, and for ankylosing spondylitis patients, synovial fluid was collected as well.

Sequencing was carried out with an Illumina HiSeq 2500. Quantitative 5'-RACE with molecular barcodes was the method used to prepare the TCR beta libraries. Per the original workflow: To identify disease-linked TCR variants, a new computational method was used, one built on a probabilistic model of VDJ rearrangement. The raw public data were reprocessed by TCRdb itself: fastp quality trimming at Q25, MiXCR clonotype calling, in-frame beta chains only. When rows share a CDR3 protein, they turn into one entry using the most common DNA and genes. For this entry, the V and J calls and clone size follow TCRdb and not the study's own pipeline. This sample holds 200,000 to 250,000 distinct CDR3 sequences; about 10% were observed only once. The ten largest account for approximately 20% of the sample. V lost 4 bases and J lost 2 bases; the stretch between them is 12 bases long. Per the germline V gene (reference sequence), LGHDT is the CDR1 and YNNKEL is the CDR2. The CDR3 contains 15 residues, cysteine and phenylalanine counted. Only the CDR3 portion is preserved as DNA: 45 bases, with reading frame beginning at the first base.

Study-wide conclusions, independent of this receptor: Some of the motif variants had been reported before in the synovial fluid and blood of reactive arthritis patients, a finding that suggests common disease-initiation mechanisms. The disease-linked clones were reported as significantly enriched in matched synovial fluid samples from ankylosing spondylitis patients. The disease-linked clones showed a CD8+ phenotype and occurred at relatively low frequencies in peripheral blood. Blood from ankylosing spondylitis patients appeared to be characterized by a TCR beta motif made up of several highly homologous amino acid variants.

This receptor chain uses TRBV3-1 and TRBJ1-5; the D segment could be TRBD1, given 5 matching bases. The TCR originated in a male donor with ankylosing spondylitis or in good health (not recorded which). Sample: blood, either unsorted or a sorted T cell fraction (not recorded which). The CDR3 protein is CASSPALGGNQPQHF. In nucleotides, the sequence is TGTGCCAGCAGCCCAGCCCTGGGGGGCAATCAGCCCCAGCATTTT.